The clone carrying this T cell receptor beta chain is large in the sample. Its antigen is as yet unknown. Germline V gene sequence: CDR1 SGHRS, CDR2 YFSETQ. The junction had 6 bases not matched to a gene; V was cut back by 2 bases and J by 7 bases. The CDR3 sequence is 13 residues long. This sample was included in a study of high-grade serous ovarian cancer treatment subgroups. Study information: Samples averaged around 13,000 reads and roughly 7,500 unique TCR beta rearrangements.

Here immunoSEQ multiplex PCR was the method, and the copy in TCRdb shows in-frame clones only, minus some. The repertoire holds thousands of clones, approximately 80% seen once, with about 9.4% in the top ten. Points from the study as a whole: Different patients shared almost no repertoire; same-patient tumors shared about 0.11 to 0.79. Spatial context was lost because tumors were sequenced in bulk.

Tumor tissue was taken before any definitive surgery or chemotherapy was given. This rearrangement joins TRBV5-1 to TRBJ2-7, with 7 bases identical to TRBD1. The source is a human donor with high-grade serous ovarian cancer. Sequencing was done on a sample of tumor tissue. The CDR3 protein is CASSFGTEGEQYF. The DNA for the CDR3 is TGCGCCAGCAGCTTCGGGACAGAGGGTGAGCAGTACTTC.